This T cell receptor (beta chain) was captured in a study of CD8+CD57+ T cells in acquired aplastic anemia (dated by TCRdb to the late 2010s). A note on the overall study: On average, sorted CD4+ and CD8+ cells yielded 3 to 4 ug of extracted DNA, with a range of about 0.18 to 30 ug. CD8+CD57+ expansion was defined as frequency above the mean frequency observed in healthy subjects. Broader findings and caveats from the paper: Patients and healthy controls showed no significant difference in CD8+ Simpson's diversity (P=0.060). Around 28 CD8+ CDR3 sequences were found to be shared between patients and controls, but these sequences appeared to be highly expressed in patients and within the immunodominant clones of the patients.

Patients chosen for sequencing had shown expansion of CD8+CD57+ cells by flow cytometry. All patients had severe acquired aplastic anemia diagnosed by International Study of Aplastic Anemia and Agranulocytosis and Camitta criteria. At the time blood was sampled, none of the patients had received any therapy. The study deep-sequenced TCR repertoires of sorted CD4+ and CD8+ blood T cells from severe aplastic anemia patients and healthy subjects. Patients were enrolled in the USA under clinicaltrials.gov protocols 00001620, 01623167, 00001397, 00071045, 00081523 and 00961064. Ficoll-Paque density gradient centrifugation was used to isolate peripheral blood mononuclear cells. Before DNA extraction, CD4+ and CD8+ T cells were sorted by FACS or by magnetic beads. Genomic DNA served as template for TCR beta VDJ combination and CDR3 sequence profiling. An Illumina HiSeq 2000 was the platform used for TCR repertoire sequencing. The authors' pipeline ran thus. Repertoire assessment relied on Simpson's diversity index, CDR3 size and DJ length profiles, and TRBV/TRBJ rearrangement plots. The most abundant DNA sequence in the deep sequencing data was defined as the immunodominant clone. CDR3 amino acid sequences were checked for sharing between subjects and were compared against published repertoires and the VDJdb database. TCRdb trimmed the raw reads at Q25, called clones with MiXCR and kept productive beta chains. Identical CDR3 protein sequences are pooled into one entry, listed with their most common genes and DNA. The V and J calls and clone size come from TCRdb's table, not from the authors' own analysis. The sample yields approximately 130,000 distinct CDR3 sequences; about 40% were counted once. The ten largest clones add up to over 2% of the sample.

The germline V gene gives CDR1 as SGHTA and CDR2 as FQGNSA. V is cut back by 5 bases and J by 6 bases, with 9 bases in the junction unmatched. Inclusive of the bounding cysteine and phenylalanine, the CDR3 is 15 residues long. Solely the CDR3 DNA is kept, with 45 bases framed from the first base. This clonotype was detected many times. There is no known antigen for this receptor. No base-level quality is on record; no much larger clone is a single base apart. The chain uses TRBV7-2 and TRBJ1-5; 8 of the junction bases match TRBD1. The sequencing input was sorted CD4+, CD8+, or CD8+CD57+ T cells (not recorded which) from PBMCs. The sequence was collected from a human donor with aplastic anemia. The CDR3 corresponds to CASSPRTGRSQPQHF. The DNA sequence follows: TGTGCCAGCAGCCCTCGGACAGGGAGGAGTCAGCCCCAGCATTTT.